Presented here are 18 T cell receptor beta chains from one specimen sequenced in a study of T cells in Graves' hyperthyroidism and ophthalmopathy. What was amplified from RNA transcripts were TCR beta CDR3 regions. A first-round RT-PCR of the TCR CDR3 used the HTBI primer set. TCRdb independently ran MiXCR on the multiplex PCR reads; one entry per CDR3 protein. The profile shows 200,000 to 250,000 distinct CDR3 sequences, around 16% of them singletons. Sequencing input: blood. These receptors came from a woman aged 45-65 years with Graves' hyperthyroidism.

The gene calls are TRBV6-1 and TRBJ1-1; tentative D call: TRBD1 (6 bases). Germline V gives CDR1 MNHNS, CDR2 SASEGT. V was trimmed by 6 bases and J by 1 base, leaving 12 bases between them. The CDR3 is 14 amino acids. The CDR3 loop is CASRIQGRNTEAFF. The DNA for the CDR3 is TGTGCCAGCAGGATCCAGGGGCGGAACACTGAAGCTTTCTTT.

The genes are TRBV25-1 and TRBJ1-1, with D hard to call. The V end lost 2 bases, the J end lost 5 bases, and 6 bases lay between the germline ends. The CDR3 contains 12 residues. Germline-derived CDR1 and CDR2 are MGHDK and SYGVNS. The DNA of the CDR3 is TGTGCCAGCAGTGAAATATCAACTGAAGCTTTCTTT. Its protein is CASSEISTEAFF.

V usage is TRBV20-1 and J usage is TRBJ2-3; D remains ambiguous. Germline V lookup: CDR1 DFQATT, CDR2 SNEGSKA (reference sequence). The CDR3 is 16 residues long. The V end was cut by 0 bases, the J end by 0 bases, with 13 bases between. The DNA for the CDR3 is TGCAGTGCTAGAGATGCGGCCAGAGCTAGCACAGATACGCAGTATTTT. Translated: CSARDAARASTDTQYF.

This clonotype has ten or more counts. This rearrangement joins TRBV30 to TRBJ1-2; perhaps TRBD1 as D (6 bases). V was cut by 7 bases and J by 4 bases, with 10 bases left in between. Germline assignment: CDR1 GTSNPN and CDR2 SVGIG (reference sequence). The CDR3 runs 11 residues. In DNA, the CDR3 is TGTGCCTTAGGGGGGTCCTATGGCTACACCTTC. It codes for CALGGSYGYTF.

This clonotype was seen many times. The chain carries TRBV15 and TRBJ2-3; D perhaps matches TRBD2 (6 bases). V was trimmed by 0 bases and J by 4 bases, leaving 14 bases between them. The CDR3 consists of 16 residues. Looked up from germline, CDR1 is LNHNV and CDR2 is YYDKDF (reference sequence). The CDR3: CATSRDRSGGADTQYF. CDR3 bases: TGTGCCACCAGCAGAGATCGGAGCGGAGGGGCAGATACGCAGTATTTT.

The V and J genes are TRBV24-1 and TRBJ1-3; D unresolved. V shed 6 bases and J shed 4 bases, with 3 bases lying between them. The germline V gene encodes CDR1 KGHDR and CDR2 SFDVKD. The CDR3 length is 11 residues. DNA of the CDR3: TGTGCCACCAGTATCGGAAACACCATATATTTT. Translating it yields CATSIGNTIYF.

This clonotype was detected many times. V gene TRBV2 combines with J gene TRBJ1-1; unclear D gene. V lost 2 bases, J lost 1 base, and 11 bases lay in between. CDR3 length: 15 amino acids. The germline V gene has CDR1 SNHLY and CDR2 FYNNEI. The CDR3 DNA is TGTGCCAGCAGTGAATTGGGCGTCGGGAACACTGAAGCTTTCTTT. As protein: CASSELGVGNTEAFF.

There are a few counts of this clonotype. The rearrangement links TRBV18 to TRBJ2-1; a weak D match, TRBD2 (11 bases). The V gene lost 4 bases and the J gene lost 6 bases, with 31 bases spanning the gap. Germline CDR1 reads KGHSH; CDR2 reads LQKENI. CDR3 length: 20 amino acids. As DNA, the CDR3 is TGTGCCAGCTCACTCAGGACAGGGGGGACACTAGCGGGAGTTGGCAATGAGCAGTTCTTC. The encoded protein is CASSLRTGGTLAGVGNEQFF.

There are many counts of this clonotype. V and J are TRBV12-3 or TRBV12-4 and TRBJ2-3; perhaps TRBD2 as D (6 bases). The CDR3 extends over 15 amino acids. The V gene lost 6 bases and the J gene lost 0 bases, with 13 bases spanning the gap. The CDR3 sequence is CASRLPGTSTDTQYF. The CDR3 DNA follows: TGTGCCAGCAGACTCCCCGGGACTAGCACAGATACGCAGTATTTT.

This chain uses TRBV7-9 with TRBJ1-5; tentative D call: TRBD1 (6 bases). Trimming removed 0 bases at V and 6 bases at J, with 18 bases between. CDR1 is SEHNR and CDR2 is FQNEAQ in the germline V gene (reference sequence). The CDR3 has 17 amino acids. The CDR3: CASSLAGPLAGAQPQHF. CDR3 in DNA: TGTGCCAGCAGCTTAGCGGGCCCCCTGGCGGGGGCTCAGCCCCAGCATTTT.

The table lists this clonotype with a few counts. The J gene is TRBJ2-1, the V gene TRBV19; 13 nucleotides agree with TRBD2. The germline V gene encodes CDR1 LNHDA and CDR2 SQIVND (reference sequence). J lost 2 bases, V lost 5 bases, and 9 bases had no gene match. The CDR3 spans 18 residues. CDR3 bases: TGTGCCAGTAGTCCTGGACTAGCGGGAGTCGGACCCTACAATGAGCAGTTCTTC. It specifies CASSPGLAGVGPYNEQFF.

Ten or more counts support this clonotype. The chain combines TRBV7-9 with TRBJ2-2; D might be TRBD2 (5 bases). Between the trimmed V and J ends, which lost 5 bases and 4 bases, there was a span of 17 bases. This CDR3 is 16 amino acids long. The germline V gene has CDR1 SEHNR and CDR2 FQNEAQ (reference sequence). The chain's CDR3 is CASSPLLIATTGELFF. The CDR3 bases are TGTGCCAGCAGCCCTCTCCTGATAGCGACCACCGGGGAGCTGTTTTTT. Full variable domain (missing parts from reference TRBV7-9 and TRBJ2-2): DTGVSQNPRHKITKRGQNVTFRCDPISEHNRLYWYRQTLGQGPEFLTYFQNEAQLEKSRLLSDRFSAERPKGSFSTLEIQRTEQGDSAMYLCASSPLLIATTGELFFGEGSRLTVL.

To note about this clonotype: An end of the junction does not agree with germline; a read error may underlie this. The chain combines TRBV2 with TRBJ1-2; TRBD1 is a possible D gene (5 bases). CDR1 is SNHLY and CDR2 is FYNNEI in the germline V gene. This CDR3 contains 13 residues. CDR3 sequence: CASRGDGNYGYTF. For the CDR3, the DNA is TGTGCCAGCAGGGGGGACGGGAACTATGGCTATACCTTC.

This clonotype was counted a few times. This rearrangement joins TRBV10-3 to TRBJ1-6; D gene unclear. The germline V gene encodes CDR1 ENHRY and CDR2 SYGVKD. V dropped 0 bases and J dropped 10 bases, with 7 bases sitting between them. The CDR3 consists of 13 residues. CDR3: CAISESWESPLHF. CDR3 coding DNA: TGTGCCATCAGTGAGTCTTGGGAATCACCCCTCCACTTT.

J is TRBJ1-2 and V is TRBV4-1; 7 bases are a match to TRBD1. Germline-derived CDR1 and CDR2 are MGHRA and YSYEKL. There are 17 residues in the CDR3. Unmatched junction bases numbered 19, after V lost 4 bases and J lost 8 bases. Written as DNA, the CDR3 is TGCGCCAGCAGCCGAGAAGGGAGACAGGGCCCCTCGCGCGGCTACACCTTC. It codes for CASSREGRQGPSRGYTF.

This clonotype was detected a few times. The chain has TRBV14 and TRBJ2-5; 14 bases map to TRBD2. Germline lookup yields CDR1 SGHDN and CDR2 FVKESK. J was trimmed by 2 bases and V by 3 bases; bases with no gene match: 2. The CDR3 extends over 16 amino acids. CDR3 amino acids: CASSHGLAGGQETQYF. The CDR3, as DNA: TGTGCCAGCAGCCACGGACTAGCGGGAGGACAAGAGACCCAGTACTTC.

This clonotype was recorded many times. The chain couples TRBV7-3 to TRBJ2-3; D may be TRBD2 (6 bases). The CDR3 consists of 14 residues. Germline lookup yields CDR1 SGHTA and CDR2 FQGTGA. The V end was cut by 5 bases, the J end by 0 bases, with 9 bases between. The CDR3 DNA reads TGTGCCAGCAGCCCGGGGACTAGCACAGATACGCAGTATTTT. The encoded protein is CASSPGTSTDTQYF. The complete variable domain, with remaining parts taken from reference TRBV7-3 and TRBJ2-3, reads GAGVSQTPSNKVTEKGKYVELRCDPISGHTALYWYRQSLGQGPEFLIYFQGTGAADDSGLPNDRFFAVRPEGSVSTLKIQRTERGDSAVYLCASSPGTSTDTQYFGPGTRLTVL.

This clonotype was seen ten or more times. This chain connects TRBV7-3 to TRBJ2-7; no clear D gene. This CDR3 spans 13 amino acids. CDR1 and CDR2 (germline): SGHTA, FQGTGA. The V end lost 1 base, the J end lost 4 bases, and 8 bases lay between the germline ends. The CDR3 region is CASSLSAEYEQYF. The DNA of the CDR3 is TGTGCCAGCAGCTTAAGCGCGGAGTACGAGCAGTACTTC. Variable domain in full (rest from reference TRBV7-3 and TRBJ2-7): GAGVSQTPSNKVTEKGKYVELRCDPISGHTALYWYRQSLGQGPEFLIYFQGTGAADDSGLPNDRFFAVRPEGSVSTLKIQRTERGDSAVYLCASSLSAEYEQYFGPGTRLTVT.